A selection of T cell receptor beta chains follows, all from one sample in a study of shared clonotypes between healthy human individuals. Assay used: immunoSEQ multiplex PCR; TCRdb lists only in-frame clones, some missing. The sample shows 2 million to 2.5 million clones, more than 85% of them seen only once. Sequenced material: naive CD4+ T cells from PBMCs. The receptors were gathered from a man younger than 35 in good health. Some clones in this sample may be carry-over from other donors' samples. Each CDR3 is given with its conserved first and last residue. Fields, in order: J gene, clone size, D gene, V gene, CDR3 DNA, CDR3 protein. D genes are given only for firm matches. Clone size appears in some rows only: once, few, many, or a class for an expanded clone.

TRBJ1-6	.	.	TRBV25-1	TGTGCCAGCAGTGGCACCCAAGGCTCACCCCTCCACTTT	CASSGTQGSPLHF
TRBJ1-1	.	.	TRBV5-4	TGTGCCAGCAGCTTGGATCAGGGTGGGTTCACTGAAGCTTTCTTT	CASSLDQGGFTEAFF
TRBJ2-3	.	.	TRBV6-1	TGTGCCAGCACCATAAATTGGGAGGTTGGAGATACGCAGTATTTT	CASTINWEVGDTQYF
TRBJ2-7	.	.	TRBV6-6	TGTGCCAGCAGTTACTCCTCCTCTGGGGGCGAGCAGTACTTC	CASSYSSSGGEQYF
TRBJ2-3	.	TRBD1	TRBV5-1	TGCGCCAGCAGCTTACAGGGGGCTGGTACAGATACGCAGTATTTT	CASSLQGAGTDTQYF
TRBJ2-7	.	TRBD1	TRBV9	TGTGCCAGCAGCCATCGGACAGGAGACTACGAGCAGTACTTC	CASSHRTGDYEQYF
TRBJ2-5	.	TRBD2	TRBV2	TGTGCCAGCAATCGGGCGGGAGTGCGGGGAGAGACCCAGTACTTC	CASNRAGVRGETQYF
TRBJ2-7	.	.	TRBV28	TGTGCCAGCAGTGCCGTTCTAGGATACGAGCAGTACTTC	CASSAVLGYEQYF
TRBJ1-3	.	.	TRBV18	TGTGCCAGCTCACCGCAGAAGTTCTCTGGAAACACCATATATTTT	CASSPQKFSGNTIYF
TRBJ2-7	.	.	TRBV28	TGTGCCAGCAGTCCCGCGTGGAGCGAGCAGTACTTC	CASSPAWSEQYF
TRBJ2-7	.	.	TRBV7-9	TGTGCCAGCAGCTTAGCCAGGGCGGGGGAGCAGTACTTC	CASSLARAGEQYF
TRBJ2-1	.	.	TRBV9	TGTGCCAGCAGCGCCTATCCCTACAATGAGCAGTTCTTC	CASSAYPYNEQFF
TRBJ2-7	.	.	TRBV7-2	TGTGCCAGCAGCTTAATGGAAGTATCCGAGCAGTACTTC	CASSLMEVSEQYF
TRBJ1-4	.	TRBD1	TRBV28	TGTGCCAGCAGTTCCCAAACCGGGACAGGGAATGAAAAACTGTTTTTT	CASSSQTGTGNEKLFF
TRBJ2-5	.	.	TRBV27	TGTGCCAGCAGTCCCCGTGGGAGAGCAGAGACCCAGTACTTC	CASSPRGRAETQYF
TRBJ2-3	.	.	TRBV7-3	TGTGCCAGCAGCTTCAGAGGGGGTGCCGTTTCAGATACGCAGTATTTT	CASSFRGGAVSDTQYF
TRBJ2-1	.	.	TRBV6-5	TGTGCCAGCAGTTACCGGAGGGGACATAATGAGCAGTTCTTC	CASSYRRGHNEQFF
TRBJ1-4	.	TRBD1	TRBV6-5	TGTGCCAGCCGGGGACAGGGAAGTGAAAAACTGTTTTTT	CASRGQGSEKLFF
TRBJ2-7	.	.	TRBV28	TGTGCCAGCAGTTTCACAGGAGGCGGGTACGAGCAGTACTTC	CASSFTGGGYEQYF
TRBJ2-1	.	.	TRBV5-1	TGCGCCAGCAGCCCGGCGGGGTGGGGACCCTACAATGAGCAGTTCTTC	CASSPAGWGPYNEQFF
TRBJ1-2	.	.	TRBV7-2	TGTGCCAGCAGCGTCCGGGCCATCTATGGCTACACCTTC	CASSVRAIYGYTF
TRBJ2-1	.	.	TRBV5-1	TGCGCCAGCAGCACCTACAATGAGCAGTTCTTC	CASSTYNEQFF
TRBJ2-5	once	.	TRBV28	TGTGCCAGCAGACCGAACCTCGGGCGGCGCCAAGAGACCCAGTACTTC	CASRPNLGRRQETQYF
TRBJ1-1	.	.	TRBV7-3	TGTGCCAGCAGCCTCCAGGGTAACACTGAAGCTTTCTTT	CASSLQGNTEAFF
TRBJ2-7	.	TRBD1	TRBV28	TGTGCCAGCAGAACCGGGACAGTCAGCTCCTACGAGCAGTACTTC	CASRTGTVSSYEQYF
TRBJ2-5	.	TRBD2	TRBV11-1	TGTGCCAGCAGCCATCCCCTGGGGAGGGGTCGAGAGACCCAGTACTTC	CASSHPLGRGRETQYF
TRBJ2-7	.	TRBD2	TRBV27	TGTGCCAGCAGTTTAGGAGGCGGGAGGCCCTACGAGCAGTACTTC	CASSLGGGRPYEQYF
TRBJ2-7	.	.	TRBV13	TGTGCCAGCAGCTTAGGAGCTTTCTACGAGCAGTACTTC	CASSLGAFYEQYF
TRBJ2-7	.	TRBD1	TRBV4-2	TGTGCCAGCAGCCAAGATAAGTCCCGGACAGGGGGCCGGTACGAGCAGTACTTC	CASSQDKSRTGGRYEQYF
TRBJ1-1	few	TRBD1	TRBV9	TGTGCCAGCAGCGCACAGACAGGGGGCCTCACTGAAGCTTTCTTT	CASSAQTGGLTEAFF
TRBJ2-7	.	.	TRBV6-4	TGTGCCAGCAGTGACTCGTCCGACCCATCCGAGCAGTACTTC	CASSDSSDPSEQYF
TRBJ1-1	.	.	TRBV4-1	TGCGCCAGCAGCCGGTTAGGGGGAACTGAAGCTTTCTTT	CASSRLGGTEAFF
TRBJ2-5	.	.	TRBV5-4	TGTGCCAGCAGCTTGACCGGATTGAAAGAGACCCAGTACTTC	CASSLTGLKETQYF
TRBJ1-1	.	.	TRBV5-1	TGCGCCAGCAGCTGGCAGATGAACACTGAAGCTTTCTTT	CASSWQMNTEAFF
TRBJ2-7	.	TRBD2	TRBV28	TGTGCCAGCAGTCGTCCTCCGGGACTAGCGGGTTCCTCTCTATACGAGCAGTACTTC	CASSRPPGLAGSSLYEQYF
TRBJ1-3	once	TRBD1	TRBV28	TGTGCCAGCAGGCGGCAGGGGGACACCATATATTTT	CASRRQGDTIYF
TRBJ2-6	.	.	TRBV7-2	TGTGCCAGCAGACCAAGTCTCTCTGGGGCCAACGTCCTGACTTTC	CASRPSLSGANVLTF
TRBJ2-7	.	TRBD2	TRBV5-4	TGTGCCAGCAGCCCGGGGGGGGCGGAGGGGCCTACGCGGCAGTACTTC	CASSPGGAEGPTRQYF
TRBJ2-5	.	TRBD2	TRBV28	TGTGCCAGCAGTTTACATGTTATGGGGACTAGTCGACCACAAGAGACCCAGTACTTC	CASSLHVMGTSRPQETQYF
TRBJ2-5	.	.	TRBV6-5	TGTGCCAGCAGTTACAATTTCAGGGGGGCAGAGACCCAGTACTTC	CASSYNFRGAETQYF
TRBJ2-5	.	.	TRBV6-6	TGTGCCAGCAGTGGTGGGAGAACCCAGTACTTC	CASSGGRTQYF
TRBJ2-5	.	.	TRBV30	TGTGCCCGGGCCTGTACCGGGACCCAGAACGGGGTGGATCAAGAGACCCAGTACTTC	CARACTGTQNGVDQETQYF
TRBJ1-5	.	.	TRBV28	TGTGCCAGCTCGGAGGAGGGTCAGCCCCAGCATTTT	CASSEEGQPQHF
TRBJ1-1	.	.	TRBV7-9	TGTGCCAGCAGCTTAGGAGCAGGGGTTACCTACACTGAAGCTTTCTTT	CASSLGAGVTYTEAFF
TRBJ2-1	.	.	TRBV11-2	TGTGCCAGCAGCTCCGGAGGGCATGAGCAGTTCTTC	CASSSGGHEQFF
TRBJ2-7	.	TRBD1	TRBV5-1	TGCGCCAGCAGCTTAGGGACAGTGGACAGCTACGAGCAGTACTTC	CASSLGTVDSYEQYF
TRBJ2-7	.	TRBD1	TRBV5-1	TGCGCCAGCAGCGATCCTTGGACAGGGGAAGACTACGAGCAGTACTTC	CASSDPWTGEDYEQYF
TRBJ2-7	.	TRBD2	TRBV27	TGTGCCAGCAGGCTCCTTTTAGCGGGGAGCTCCTACGAGCAGTACTTC	CASRLLLAGSSYEQYF
TRBJ2-7	.	.	TRBV15	TGTGCCACCAGCAGAGAGCCAACTAGTTCTTACGAGCAGTACTTC	CATSREPTSSYEQYF
TRBJ2-1	once	TRBD1	TRBV6-1	TGTGCCAGCAGTGAATGGACAGGGCTCTACAATGAGCAGTTCTTC	CASSEWTGLYNEQFF
TRBJ2-5	.	TRBD1	TRBV2	TGTGCCAGCAAGGACAGGGGGCCGGAGACCCAGTACTTC	CASKDRGPETQYF
TRBJ2-5	.	TRBD2	TRBV19	TGTGCCAGTAGTATAGCTACTAGCGGGGCCCAAGAGACCCAGTACTTC	CASSIATSGAQETQYF
TRBJ1-5	.	.	TRBV5-1	TGCGCCAGCAGCTTGGATTCGGGACTAGGTCCCCAGCATTTT	CASSLDSGLGPQHF
TRBJ1-1	.	TRBD1	TRBV5-4	TGTGCCAGCAGCTCGGACAGGGCGGAGGAAAACACTGAAGCTTTCTTT	CASSSDRAEENTEAFF
TRBJ2-6	.	TRBD1	TRBV19	TGTGCCAGCCGGGACAGGGGAGCCGGGGCCAACGTCCTGACTTTC	CASRDRGAGANVLTF
TRBJ1-2	.	TRBD1	TRBV28	TGTGCCAGCAGTTCATCTAGTCGGACAGGGGACGGCTATGGCTACACCTTC	CASSSSSRTGDGYGYTF